This T cell receptor (beta chain) was sequenced for a study of blood T cell repertoires in COVID-19 (dated by TCRdb to the early 2020s). Describing the broader study: Samples from collaborators originated in the United States, Italy and Spain and spanned both the acute and convalescent phases of COVID-19. The sample metadata nearly always contained a de-identified subject ID, COVID-19 status, age in years and sex. Where available, HLA class I and class II types were obtained from metadata supplied by the sample provider rather than from assay-based typing. A freely available public database, intended as a resource for researchers studying the immune response to SARS-CoV-2, is where the repertoires were released. The dataset comprised deeply sampled blood TCRbeta repertoires from subjects exposed to, actively infected with, or recovered from COVID-19. The samples were drawn from two sources: the first 160 participants of the ongoing ImmuneRACE study, and fewer than 1,500 subjects contributed by 6 global collaborators. The prospective study material was composed of cDNA or gDNA derived from T cells, B-cell-depleted T cells, or PBMCs.

The immunoSEQ Assay, a bias-controlled multiplex PCR, was used to amplify TCRbeta CDR3 regions from genomic DNA. The authors processed their data as follows. The number of nucleated cells in each sample was estimated from the amplification of reference gene primers within the assay. To quantify the absolute abundance of each unique TCRbeta CDR3 rearrangement, sequence reads were collapsed and filtered. For each sample, productive Simpson clonality was calculated as the square root of Simpson's diversity index across productive rearrangements. TCRdb took over this immuneACCESS table, retaining in-frame rearrangements with V and J assigned. Such tables are incomplete; in checked studies, under half of the missing clones stem from an unresolved V gene, and the remainder is unexplained. The V and J calls and the clone size are those of that table, but D and trimming were determined from the DNA. The sample contains fewer than 350,000 clones, 89% of them found a single time. Clones ranked in the top ten supply approximately 5.2% of the sample.

Participants in the prospective study were aged about 18 to 90 years, lived in about two dozen United States geographic areas, and enrolled through a virtual design. In the prospective study, cohorts were assigned on the basis of participant-reported clinical history obtained from a screening survey and a study questionnaire. Recovered participants in ImmuneRACE Cohort 3 were defined by two consecutive negative NP/OP PCR tests, clearance by a healthcare professional, or resolution of symptoms. Mobile phlebotomists in the prospective study collected whole blood, serum and a nasopharyngeal or oropharyngeal swab from every participant. Participants in the prospective study had the option to provide additional blood draws and questionnaires over a 2-month period. Before DNA extraction, blood samples from the prospective study were shipped at room temperature or frozen. A few counts support this clone. It has no known antigen specificity. Qualities for individual bases were not recorded, and no much larger clone is one base off.

Sequences LNHNV (CDR1) and YYDKDF (CDR2) are obtained from the germline V gene (reference sequence). Trimming at the junction amounts to 3 bases on V and 3 bases on J, and the germline ends lie 15 bases apart. The CDR3 starts with the cysteine, ends with the phenylalanine, and has 16 residues. Only the CDR3 portion is preserved as DNA: 48 bases, with reading frame beginning at the first base. Overall study outcomes, separate from this receptor: How much clinical and demographic metadata was included differed by source and by participant, and the metadata was provided uncurated.

Input material: PBMCs or T cells enriched from blood (not recorded which). This sequence was found in a man aged 55-75 years who had recovered from COVID-19. The rearrangement joined TRBV15 to TRBJ2-1; a tentative D call is TRBD2 (6 bases match). For the CDR3, the sequence is CATSSMLADSYNEQFF. In nucleotides, the sequence is TGTGCCACCAGCAGTATGTTAGCGGATAGCTACAATGAGCAGTTCTTC.